Listed here are 5 T cell receptor beta chains from one sample, sequenced in a study of CD8 T cells in Susac syndrome. With random hexamers, about 0.45 to 1 ug RNA was reverse transcribed. MiXCR was run by TCRdb on the immunoSEQ multiplex PCR reads, yielding one entry per CDR3 protein. The table includes 100,000 to 150,000 distinct CDR3 sequences, 80% to 95% detected once. Sequenced: CD8+ T cells from PBMCs. The source is a human donor with multiple sclerosis.

J is TRBJ2-3 and V is TRBV7-8; perhaps TRBD2 as D (7 bases). The CDR3 has 15 amino acids. Germline assignment: CDR1 SGHVS and CDR2 FQNEAQ. V lost 3 bases to trimming and J lost 2 bases, with 12 bases between them. The CDR3 bases are TGTGCCAGCAGCTTGCGGGGGCTCGTCACAGATACGCAGTATTTT. This translates into CASSLRGLVTDTQYF.

This chain joins TRBV4-1 and TRBJ2-7; no clear D gene. The CDR3 is 15 residues long. V gave up 4 bases and J gave up 4 bases, with 17 bases separating them. Per germline, CDR1 MGHRA and CDR2 YSYEKL. Here the CDR3 reads CASSRQVAPAYEQYF. CDR3 DNA: TGCGCCAGCAGCCGGCAAGTAGCCCCGGCATACGAGCAGTACTTC.

The chain employs TRBV6-5 and TRBJ2-1, with 7 bases aligning to TRBD1. V was clipped by 3 bases and J by 7 bases; unmatched bases: 6. CDR3 size: 14 residues. The V gene's germline CDR1 is MNHEY and CDR2 SVGAGI. The CDR3 is CASSYGDSLNEQFF. CDR3 nucleotide sequence: TGTGCCAGCAGTTATGGGGACAGCCTAAATGAGCAGTTCTTC.

The chain joins TRBV3-1 to TRBJ2-5, with a tentative D call TRBD1 (6 bases). Germline values: CDR1 LGHDT, CDR2 YNNKEL (reference sequence). The ends were cut back, 4 bases at V and 2 bases at J, with 11 bases in the middle. CDR3 length equals 14 residues. Written as DNA, the CDR3 is TGTGCCAGCAGCCCGCGACAGGCGCAAGAGACCCAGTACTTC. This gives the protein CASSPRQAQETQYF.

CDR3: CAIRSDGKETQYF. The DNA of the CDR3 is TGTGCCATCAGATCGGATGGGAAAGAGACCCAGTACTTC. The chain joins TRBV10-3 to TRBJ2-5; D gene unclear. V lost 6 bases to trimming and J lost 3 bases, with 11 bases between them. The CDR3 is 13 amino acids. Germline-derived CDR1 and CDR2 are ENHRY and SYGVKD.